The 30 T cell receptor beta chains reported below all come from one sample, sequenced in a study. In TCRdb, the RT-PCR reads were re-called with MiXCR into one record per CDR3 protein. The data show approximately 6,500 distinct CDR3 sequences, roughly 90% seen once. The sequenced sample was memory CD4+ T cells from blood. The receptors here all came from a female donor in good health, serving as a healthy control.

As concerns this clonotype: This beta chain is a stray sequence in a library constructed for alpha chains; its clone size is not meaningful. This chain uses TRBV5-1 with TRBJ2-7; 7 nucleotides match TRBD1. This CDR3 has 13 residues. Trimming removed 4 bases from V and 5 bases from J; junction bases left unmatched: 6. Germline V gene lookup returns CDR1 SGHRS and CDR2 YFSETQ. The CDR3 sequence: CASSRVRGNEQYF. In DNA form, the CDR3 reads TGCGCCAGCAGCCGCGTCAGGGGGAACGAGCAGTACTTC. Looking up the rest from reference TRBV5-1 and TRBJ2-7 gives the full variable domain: KAGVTQTPRYLIKTRGQQVTLSCSPISGHRSVSWYQQTPGQGLQFLFEYFSETQRNKGNFPGRFSGRQFSNSRSEMNVSTLELGDSALYLCASSRVRGNEQYFGPGTRLTVT.

As regards this clonotype: This beta chain was picked up by a library intended for alpha chains and is off target, so its count carries little meaning. The chain carries TRBV5-1 and TRBJ1-1; 8 positions match TRBD1. Germline V gene lookup returns CDR1 SGHRS and CDR2 YFSETQ. Losses at the gene ends were 2 bases for V and 4 bases for J; bases not matched to a gene: 10. The length of the CDR3 is 16 residues. The DNA for the CDR3 is TGCGCCAGCAGCTTCGGACAGGGTGGCCAGAGCACTGAAGCTTTCTTT. It codes for CASSFGQGGQSTEAFF.

With regard to this clonotype: For a library built for alpha chains, this beta chain is a stray read; little rests on its size. The gene calls are TRBV10-3 and TRBJ2-3, with a weak D call TRBD1 (6 bases). Germline CDR1 reads ENHRY; CDR2 reads SYGVKD. The CDR3 is 13 residues long. The ends were cut back, 8 bases at V and 1 base at J, with 10 bases in the middle. The CDR3 protein is CAIGGGRTDTQYF. The CDR3 nucleotides read TGTGCCATCGGGGGCGGGCGCACAGATACGCAGTATTTT.

This clonotype has just one count. This beta chain is an unintended read in a library built for alpha chains; its size means little. The chain recombines TRBV5-1 with TRBJ2-7, with D perhaps matching TRBD1 (5 bases). Trimming took off 4 bases at V and 5 bases at J, with 10 bases between the two ends. Germline CDR1 SGHRS, CDR2 YFSETQ. The CDR3 runs to 12 residues. The CDR3 region has the DNA TGCGCCAGCAGCCAGGGTTTAAACGAGCAGTACTTC. Encoded protein: CASSQGLNEQYF.

In the case of this clonotype: This beta chain came through as a stray read in a library set up for alpha chains, and its size says little. V usage is TRBV5-1 and J usage is TRBJ2-4; 11 bases map to TRBD1. The J segment lost 9 bases and the V segment lost 3 bases, leaving 8 bases of the junction unmatched. Germline loops: CDR1 SGHRS, CDR2 YFSETQ. The CDR3 covers 15 residues. The CDR3 reads CASSSGQGAGGIQYF. CDR3 DNA: TGCGCCAGCAGCTCCGGACAGGGGGCAGGGGGCATTCAGTACTTC.

A note on this clonotype: This beta chain slipped into a library made for alpha chains as a stray read, so its size is not meaningful. The V call is TRBV6-4, the J call TRBJ2-2; D is possibly TRBD1 or TRBD2 (6 bases each). The CDR3 is 16 amino acids. Looked up from germline, CDR1 is MRHNA and CDR2 is SNTAGT. Trimming removed 0 bases from V and 7 bases from J, with 15 bases in between. The CDR3 nucleotides are TGTGCCAGCAGTGACTCGACTAGGGGGGAAGACGGGGAGCTGTTTTTT. Encoded protein: CASSDSTRGEDGELFF.

A word on this clonotype: At one end, the junction sequence differs from germline, possibly due to a read error. This beta chain lies outside the target of a library built for alpha chains; its clone size means little. The genes are TRBV28 and TRBJ2-1, with 7 bases identical to TRBD2. The length of the CDR3 is 13 residues. Germline lookup yields CDR1 MDHEN and CDR2 SYDVKM. CDR3 sequence reads: CASRTSRAGVHSF. CDR3 DNA sequence: TGTGCCAGCAGGACGAGTCGGGCGGGAGTCCACAGCTTC.

Concerning this clonotype: The library was prepared for alpha chains; this beta chain is a stray read, so its frequency means little. This rearrangement joins TRBV5-1 to TRBJ2-3, with 10 bases matching TRBD2. From germline, CDR1 is SGHRS and CDR2 YFSETQ. This CDR3 comprises 15 residues. V trimming: 6 bases; J trimming: 4 bases; junction bases outside the gene matches: 8. CDR3 nucleotide sequence: TGCGCCAGCACCCATCTAGCGGGAGACTCAGATACGCAGTATTTT. Its translation: CASTHLAGDSDTQYF.

Turning to this clonotype: Given the absence of the conserved phenylalanine or tryptophan at the CDR3 end, a read error is likely. This beta chain is an off-target read within a library intended for alpha chains, so its frequency means little. V and J are TRBV20-1 and TRBJ2-7; the D is unclear. Deletions cut 2 bases from V and 3 bases from J, with 5 bases between. The CDR3 loop spans 11 amino acids. CDR1 is DFQATT, CDR2 SNEGSKA, per germline (reference sequence). The chain's CDR3 is CSARRLYEQYL. The CDR3 coding sequence is TGCAGTGCTAGACGGCTCTACGAGCAGTACTTA.

Note on this clonotype: This beta chain is an off-target read within a library intended for alpha chains, so its frequency means little. The chain has TRBV6-5 and TRBJ1-2; 8 nucleotides match TRBD1. Germline-derived CDR1 and CDR2 are MNHEY and SVGAGI. Germline trimming cut 2 bases from V and 8 bases from J; bases unmatched to any gene: 7. The CDR3 covers 14 residues. CDR3 protein: CASSYATGVRGYTF. DNA of the CDR3: TGTGCCAGCAGTTACGCGACAGGGGTGCGGGGCTACACCTTC.

As to this clonotype: Since the library was made to target alpha chains, this beta chain is a stray read and its abundance is not meaningful. The gene calls are TRBV2 and TRBJ1-5; 10 bases are shared with TRBD1. The CDR3 length is 16 residues. Germline values: CDR1 SNHLY, CDR2 FYNNEI. J lost 6 bases, V lost 3 bases, and 8 bases had no gene match. The CDR3 is CASSEGDRGPGQPQHF. The CDR3 DNA reads as TGTGCCAGCAGTGAGGGCGACAGGGGGCCGGGTCAGCCCCAGCATTTT.

A note on this clonotype: This beta chain represents an off-target read in a library built for alpha chains; its size is of limited meaning. This chain uses TRBV20-1 with TRBJ2-1, with a weak D call TRBD2 (6 bases). This CDR3 spans 15 amino acids. The ends were cut back, 0 bases at V and 1 base at J, with 10 bases in the middle. CDR1 DFQATT and CDR2 SNEGSKA come from the germline V gene (reference sequence). CDR3 sequence: CSARDSGTSYNEQFF. In nucleotides, the CDR3 is TGCAGTGCTAGAGATTCCGGGACTTCCTACAATGAGCAGTTCTTC.

Concerning this clonotype: This beta chain was picked up by a library intended for alpha chains and is off target, so its count carries little meaning. The chain employs TRBV9 and TRBJ2-2; no reliable D call. V was pared by 7 bases and J by 0 bases, with 10 bases between. This CDR3 is built from 14 residues. CDR1 and CDR2 from the germline V gene are SGDLS and YYNGEE. In DNA, the CDR3 is TGTGCCAGCTCTTGGGCGGCGAACACCGGGGAGCTGTTTTTT. It codes for CASSWAANTGELFF.

Of note for this clonotype: As an off-target read in a library built for alpha chains, this beta chain has a frequency of little significance. The CDR3 DNA follows: TGTGCCTGGAGCCCGCGGGGCACTGGGCAGTACTTC. Translating gives CAWSPRGTGQYF. The chain joins TRBV30 to TRBJ2-7, with D maybe TRBD2 (6 bases). Per germline, CDR1 GTSNPN and CDR2 SVGIG (reference sequence). The CDR3 loop spans 12 amino acids. The V gene lost 3 bases and the J gene lost 9 bases, with 15 bases spanning the gap.

With regard to this clonotype: This beta chain is an off-target read within a library intended for alpha chains, so its frequency means little. V gene TRBV28 combines with J gene TRBJ2-3; 7 nucleotides line up with TRBD1. The CDR3 consists of 14 residues. Germline assignment: CDR1 MDHEN and CDR2 SYDVKM. V was pared by 4 bases and J by 7 bases, with 8 bases of the junction left unmatched. The CDR3 DNA reads TGTGCCAGCAGTTCAGGGGGAATTCGGCATACGCAGTATTTT. Its translation is CASSSGGIRHTQYF.

A note on this clonotype: This beta chain appears as a stray read in a library generated for alpha chains; its size is not informative. The V gene is TRBV4-3, the J gene TRBJ1-4; a weak D match, TRBD1 (6 bases). The CDR3 runs 17 residues. The germline V gene has CDR1 LGHNA and CDR2 YSLEER. The ends were cut back, 0 bases at V and 2 bases at J, with 13 bases in the middle. CDR3 nucleotide sequence: TGCGCCAGCAGCCAAGATATCAGGGGCACGACTAATGAAAAACTGTTTTTT. Protein sequence: CASSQDIRGTTNEKLFF.

As regards this clonotype: This beta chain is an unintended read in a library built for alpha chains; its size means little. The rearrangement links TRBV11-2 to TRBJ2-3, with TRBD2 matching over 7 bases. Germline values: CDR1 SGHAT, CDR2 FQNNGV. V was pared by 8 bases and J by 2 bases, with 4 bases of the junction left unmatched. The CDR3 has 13 residues. The CDR3 sequence: CASGREFTDTQYF. DNA for the CDR3: TGTGCCAGCGGGCGGGAGTTCACAGATACGCAGTATTTT.

About this clonotype: A library made for alpha chains picked up this beta chain off target, so its size means little. The genes are TRBV20-1 and TRBJ2-3, with D uncertain. Deletions cut 3 bases from V and 4 bases from J, with 14 bases between. Germline assignment: CDR1 DFQATT and CDR2 SNEGSKA (reference sequence). This CDR3 is built from 14 residues. Here the CDR3 reads CSARARTGADTQYF. The CDR3 DNA sequence: TGCAGTGCTAGGGCCCGGACGGGCGCAGATACGCAGTATTTT.

With respect to this clonotype: This beta chain lies outside the target of a library built for alpha chains; its clone size means little. V and J are TRBV12-3 or TRBV12-4 and TRBJ1-4; the match to TRBD1 covers 9 bases. The V segment lost 3 bases and the J segment 8 bases; nucleotides outside the gene matches: 4. The CDR3 is 14 amino acids. The CDR3 spells CASSLGQGGEKLFF. The DNA for the CDR3 is TGTGCCAGCAGTTTGGGACAGGGAGGCGAAAAACTGTTTTTT.

A word on this clonotype: This beta chain slipped into a library made for alpha chains as a stray read, so its size is not meaningful. The DNA of the CDR3 is TGTGCCAGCAGCTGGTACAATGAGCAGTTCTTC. Translating it yields CASSWYNEQFF. This sequence joins TRBV7-2 and TRBJ2-1; the D is unclear. Germline V gene lookup returns CDR1 SGHTA and CDR2 FQGNSA. CDR3 size: 11 residues. Trimming stripped 4 bases from V and 4 bases from J, with 2 bases between.

Comment on this clonotype: A library prepared for alpha chains yielded this beta chain as an off-target read; its size is of little meaning. This chain links TRBV24-1 with TRBJ2-2; D remains unclear. The CDR3 length is 11 residues. Germline V gives CDR1 KGHDR, CDR2 SFDVKD. Trimming left V 3 bases short and J 8 bases short, with 3 bases between. The CDR3: CATSDRGELFF. As DNA, the CDR3 is TGTGCCACCAGTGATAGAGGGGAGCTGTTTTTT.

Note on this clonotype: A library made for alpha chains picked up this beta chain off target, so its size means little. V gene TRBV24-1 combines with J gene TRBJ2-2; TRBD2 matches at 7 bases. CDR1 is KGHDR, CDR2 SFDVKD, per germline. The ends lost 3 bases at V and 0 bases at J; junction bases unmatched: 3. The CDR3 runs 16 residues. The CDR3 protein is CATSDPAGANTGELFF. In DNA, the CDR3 is TGTGCCACCAGTGATCCCGCGGGGGCGAACACCGGGGAGCTGTTTTTT.

This clonotype occurred a few times. The library was built for alpha chains, so this beta chain is an off-target read and its size means little. The V call is TRBV12-3 or TRBV12-4, the J call TRBJ2-5; TRBD2 agrees at 15 bases. V lost 4 bases and J lost 4; bases outside the gene matches: 10. The CDR3 contains 18 residues. In DNA form, the CDR3 reads TGTGCCAGCAGTTCCCGGACTAGCGGGAGGGGTCTGGGAGAGACCCAGTACTTC. As protein: CASSSRTSGRGLGETQYF.

Regarding this clonotype: This beta chain lies outside the target of a library built for alpha chains; its clone size means little. This rearrangement joins TRBV6-2 or TRBV6-3 to TRBJ2-5, with TRBD2 matching 11 bases. V was clipped by 8 bases and J by 1 base; unmatched bases: 0. The V gene's germline CDR1 is MNHEY and CDR2 SVGEGT. The CDR3 length is 13 residues. DNA of the CDR3: TGTGCCAGCGGACTAGCGGGCCAAGAGACCCAGTACTTC. Residues: CASGLAGQETQYF.

About this clonotype: In a library made to pick up alpha chains, this beta chain is a stray read with a size that means little. The chain employs TRBV7-6 and TRBJ2-3, with 10 bases aligning to TRBD2. Germline-derived CDR1 and CDR2 are SGHVS and FNYEAQ. This CDR3 has 20 residues. Trimming cost V 4 bases and J 0 bases; bases outside gene matches: 16. This CDR3 is CASSSLLAGRVTSSTDTQYF. CDR3 nucleotide sequence: TGTGCCAGCAGCTCCCTACTAGCGGGACGAGTAACGTCTAGCACAGATACGCAGTATTTT.

Points on this clonotype: Little can be read into the size of this beta chain, an off-target read in a library designed for alpha chains. This chain links TRBV4-2 with TRBJ2-5, with 10 bases that match TRBD2. The J segment lost 5 bases and the V segment lost 1 base, leaving 10 bases of the junction unmatched. CDR3 size: 17 residues. CDR1 is LGHNA and CDR2 is YNFKEQ in the germline V gene. CDR3 sequence (DNA): TGTGCCAGCAGCCAAGTCGGCGTTGGGACTAGCGACGAGACCCAGTACTTC. Amino acid sequence: CASSQVGVGTSDETQYF.

Of note for this clonotype: This beta chain turned up in a library designed for alpha chains; as an off-target read, its abundance says little. J is TRBJ2-7 and V is TRBV20-1, with 7 bases fitting TRBD2. The V gene end was trimmed by 5 bases and the J gene end by 2 bases; junction bases not matched to a gene: 9. Germline V CDR1 and CDR2: DFQATT, SNEGSKA (reference sequence). The CDR3 spans 14 residues. The CDR3 coding sequence is TGCAGTGCTTACCCGGCAGGGACTACCTACGAGCAGTACTTC. Its protein product is CSAYPAGTTYEQYF.

Points on this clonotype: This beta chain slipped into a library made for alpha chains as a stray read, so its size is not meaningful. The chain recombines TRBV6-1 with TRBJ1-1; TRBD1 agrees at 9 bases. CDR1 is MNHNS and CDR2 is SASEGT in the germline V gene. V lost 3 bases to trimming and J lost 3 bases; unmatched junction nucleotides: 2. This CDR3 spans 14 amino acids. In DNA, the CDR3 is TGTGCCAGCAGTGATACAGGGGGCCACACTGAAGCTTTCTTT. This gives the protein CASSDTGGHTEAFF.

Comments on this clonotype: This beta chain appears as a stray read in a library generated for alpha chains; its size is not informative. The CDR3 region has the DNA TGTGCCAGCAGCTTAGAAAGGGGAGGGGAAGCTTTCTTT. Its translation is CASSLERGGEAFF. The chain employs TRBV7-2 and TRBJ1-1; perhaps TRBD1 as D (5 bases). V lost 1 base and J 8 bases, leaving 11 bases between the germline ends. Germline V gene sequence: CDR1 SGHTA, CDR2 FQGNSA. The CDR3 is made up of 13 amino acids.

In regard to this clonotype: This beta chain is a stray read from a library made for alpha chains; its abundance is not meaningful. J is TRBJ2-1 and V is TRBV5-8; TRBD2 matches 10 bases. CDR3 size: 14 residues. Germline V gene data show CDR1 as SGHTS and CDR2 as YDEGEE. V gave up 4 bases and J gave up 13 bases; unmatched junction bases: 11. Here the CDR3 DNA reads TGTGCCAGCAGCAGACTAGCGGGCCCGTGGGGACAGTTCTTC. It encodes CASSRLAGPWGQFF.